Sequencing of this T cell receptor (beta chain) was carried out in a study of blood T cell repertoires in COVID-19. Study-level information: T cells, B-cell-depleted T cells, or PBMCs supplied cDNA or gDNA.

The age range of participants was 18 to 89 years, with residence in about two dozen US areas. Participant-reported clinical history was the basis for cohort assignment. Germline lookup yields CDR1 SGHAT and CDR2 FQNNGV. The CDR3 is 15 amino acids. The germline V and J ends were trimmed by 2 bases and 0 bases, with 10 bases remaining between them. The method was immunoSEQ multiplex PCR; TCRdb's version includes in-frame clones alone and lacks a portion of them. The data hold under 350,000 clones, with about nine tenths observed a single time. The clonotype comes from a woman aged 55 to 70 who had recovered from COVID-19. What was sequenced was PBMCs or T cells enriched from blood (not recorded which). The gene calls are TRBV11-2 and TRBJ2-5, with D possibly being TRBD2 (5 bases). CDR3 sequence: CASSLTGMYQETQYF. The CDR3 bases are TGTGCCAGCAGCTTAACGGGGATGTACCAAGAGACCCAGTACTTC.